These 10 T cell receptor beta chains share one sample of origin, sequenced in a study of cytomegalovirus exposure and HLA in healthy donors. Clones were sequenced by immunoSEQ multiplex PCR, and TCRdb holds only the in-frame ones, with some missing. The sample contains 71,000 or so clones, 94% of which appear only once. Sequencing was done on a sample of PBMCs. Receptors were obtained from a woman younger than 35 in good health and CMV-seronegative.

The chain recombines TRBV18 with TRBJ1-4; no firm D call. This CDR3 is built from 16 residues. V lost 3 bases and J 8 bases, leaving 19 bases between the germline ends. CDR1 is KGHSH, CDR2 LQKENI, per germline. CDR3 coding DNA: TGTGCCAGCTCACCGCGCGTTACGGCCGGAGTAGAAAAACTGTTTTTT. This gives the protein CASSPRVTAGVEKLFF.

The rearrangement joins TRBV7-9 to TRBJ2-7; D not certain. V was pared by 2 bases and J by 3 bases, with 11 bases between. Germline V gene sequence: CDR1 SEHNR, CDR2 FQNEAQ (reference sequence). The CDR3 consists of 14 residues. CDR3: CASSLTPQLYEQYF. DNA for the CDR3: TGTGCCAGCAGCTTAACCCCCCAACTCTACGAGCAGTACTTC.

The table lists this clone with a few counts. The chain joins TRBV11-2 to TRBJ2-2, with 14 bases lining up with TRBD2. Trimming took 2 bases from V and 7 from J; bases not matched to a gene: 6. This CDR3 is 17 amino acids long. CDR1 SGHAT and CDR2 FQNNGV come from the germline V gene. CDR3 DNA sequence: TGTGCCAGCAGCTTACGTGGGACTAGCGGGAGTTTCGGGGAGCTGTTTTTT. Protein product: CASSLRGTSGSFGELFF.

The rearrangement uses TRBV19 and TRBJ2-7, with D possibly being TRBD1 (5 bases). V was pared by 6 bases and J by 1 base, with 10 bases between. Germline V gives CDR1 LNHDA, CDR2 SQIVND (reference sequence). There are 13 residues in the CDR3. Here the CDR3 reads CASSPGLSYEQYF. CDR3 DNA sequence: TGTGCCAGTAGCCCAGGGTTATCCTACGAGCAGTACTTC.

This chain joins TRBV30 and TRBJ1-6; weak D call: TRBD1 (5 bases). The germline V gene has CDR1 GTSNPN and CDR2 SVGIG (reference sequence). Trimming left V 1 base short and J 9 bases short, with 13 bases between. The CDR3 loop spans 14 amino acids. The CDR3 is CAWSDRQISSPLHF. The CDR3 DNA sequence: TGTGCCTGGAGTGACAGGCAAATAAGTTCACCCCTCCACTTT.

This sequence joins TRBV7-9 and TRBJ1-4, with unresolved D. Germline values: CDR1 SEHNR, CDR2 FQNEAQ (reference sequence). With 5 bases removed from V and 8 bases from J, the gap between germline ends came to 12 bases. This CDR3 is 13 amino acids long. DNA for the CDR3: TGTGCCAGCAGCGACATGGTCTCGGAAAAACTGTTTTTT. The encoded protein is CASSDMVSEKLFF. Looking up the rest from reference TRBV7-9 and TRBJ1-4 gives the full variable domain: DTGVSQNPRHKITKRGQNVTFRCDPISEHNRLYWYRQTLGQGPEFLTYFQNEAQLEKSRLLSDRFSAERPKGSFSTLEIQRTEQGDSAMYLCASSDMVSEKLFFGSGTQLSVL.

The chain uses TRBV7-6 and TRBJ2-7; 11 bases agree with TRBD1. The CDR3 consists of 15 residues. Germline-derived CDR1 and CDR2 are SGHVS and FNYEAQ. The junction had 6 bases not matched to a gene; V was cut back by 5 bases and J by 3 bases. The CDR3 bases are TGTGCCAGCAGCCCCGGGACAGGGGGTTTCTACGAGCAGTACTTC. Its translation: CASSPGTGGFYEQYF.

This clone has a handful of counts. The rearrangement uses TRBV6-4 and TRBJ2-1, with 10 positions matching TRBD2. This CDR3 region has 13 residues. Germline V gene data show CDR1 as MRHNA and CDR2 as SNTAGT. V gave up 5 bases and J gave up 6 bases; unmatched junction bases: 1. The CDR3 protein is CASSSGGANEQFF. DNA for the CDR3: TGTGCCAGCAGTAGCGGGGGGGCCAATGAGCAGTTCTTC.

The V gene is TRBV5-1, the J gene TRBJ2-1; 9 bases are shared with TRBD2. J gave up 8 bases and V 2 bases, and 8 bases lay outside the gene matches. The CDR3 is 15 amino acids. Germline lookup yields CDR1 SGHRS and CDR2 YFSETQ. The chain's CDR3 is CASSFRDSGSYEQFF. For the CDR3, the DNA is TGCGCCAGCAGCTTTCGGGATAGCGGGAGCTATGAGCAGTTCTTC.

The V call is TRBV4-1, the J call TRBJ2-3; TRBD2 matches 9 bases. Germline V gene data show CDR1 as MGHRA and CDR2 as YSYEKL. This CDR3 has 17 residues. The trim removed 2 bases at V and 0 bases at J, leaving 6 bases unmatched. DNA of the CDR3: TGCGCCAGCAGCCAACAACCCGGGACTAGCAGCACAGATACGCAGTATTTT. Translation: CASSQQPGTSSTDTQYF.